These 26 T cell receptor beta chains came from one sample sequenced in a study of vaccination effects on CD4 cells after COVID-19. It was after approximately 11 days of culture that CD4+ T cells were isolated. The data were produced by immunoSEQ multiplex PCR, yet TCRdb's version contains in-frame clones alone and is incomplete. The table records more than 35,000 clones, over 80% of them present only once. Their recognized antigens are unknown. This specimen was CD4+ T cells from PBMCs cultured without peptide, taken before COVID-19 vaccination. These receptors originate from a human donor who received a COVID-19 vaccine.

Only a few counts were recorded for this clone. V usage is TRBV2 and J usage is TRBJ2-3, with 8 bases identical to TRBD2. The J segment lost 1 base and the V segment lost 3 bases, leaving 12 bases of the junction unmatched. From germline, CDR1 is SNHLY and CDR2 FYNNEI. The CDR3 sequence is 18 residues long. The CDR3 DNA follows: TGTGCCAGCAGTGATCCAGCTGGACTAGCCTATGGCACAGATACGCAGTATTTT. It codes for CASSDPAGLAYGTDTQYF. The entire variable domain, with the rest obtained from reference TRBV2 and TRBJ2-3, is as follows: EPEVTQTPSHQVTQMGQEVILRCVPISNHLYFYWYRQILGQKVEFLVSFYNNEISEKSEIFDDQFSVERPDGSNFTLKIRSTKLEDSAMYFCASSDPAGLAYGTDTQYFGPGTRLTVL.

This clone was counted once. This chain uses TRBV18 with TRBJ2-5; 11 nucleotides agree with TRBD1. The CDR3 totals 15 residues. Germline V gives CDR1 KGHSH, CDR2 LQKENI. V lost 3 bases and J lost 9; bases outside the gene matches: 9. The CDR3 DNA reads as TGTGCCAGCTCACCGGGACAGGGGGAACTTGGGTCCCAGTACTTC. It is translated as CASSPGQGELGSQYF.

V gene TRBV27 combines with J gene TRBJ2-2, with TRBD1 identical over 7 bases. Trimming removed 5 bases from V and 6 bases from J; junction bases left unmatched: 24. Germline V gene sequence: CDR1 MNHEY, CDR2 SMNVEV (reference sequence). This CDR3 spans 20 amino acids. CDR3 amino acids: CASSPQRQGRIAFVAGELFF. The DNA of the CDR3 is TGTGCCAGCAGTCCGCAAAGACAGGGACGTATCGCTTTCGTAGCCGGGGAGCTGTTTTTT.

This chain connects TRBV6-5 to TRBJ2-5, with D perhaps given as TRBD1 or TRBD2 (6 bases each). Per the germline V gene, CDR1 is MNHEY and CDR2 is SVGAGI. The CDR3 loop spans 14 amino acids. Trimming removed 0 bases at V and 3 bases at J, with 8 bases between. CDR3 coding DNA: TGTGCCAGCAGTTACTCGAGGGGGGAAGAGACCCAGTACTTC. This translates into CASSYSRGEETQYF.

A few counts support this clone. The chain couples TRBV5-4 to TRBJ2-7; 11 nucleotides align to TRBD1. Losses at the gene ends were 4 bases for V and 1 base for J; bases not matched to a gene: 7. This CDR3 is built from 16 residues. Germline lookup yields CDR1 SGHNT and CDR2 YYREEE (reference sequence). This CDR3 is CASSEKDRGQSYEQYV. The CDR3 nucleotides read TGTGCCAGCAGCGAAAAGGACAGGGGGCAATCCTACGAGCAGTACGTC.

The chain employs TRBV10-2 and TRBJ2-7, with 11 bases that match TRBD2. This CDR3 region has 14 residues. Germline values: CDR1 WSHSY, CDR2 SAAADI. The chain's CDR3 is CASSDLLAGAFSDV. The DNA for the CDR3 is TGCGCCAGCAGTGATTTACTAGCGGGGGCGTTTTCGGACGTC.

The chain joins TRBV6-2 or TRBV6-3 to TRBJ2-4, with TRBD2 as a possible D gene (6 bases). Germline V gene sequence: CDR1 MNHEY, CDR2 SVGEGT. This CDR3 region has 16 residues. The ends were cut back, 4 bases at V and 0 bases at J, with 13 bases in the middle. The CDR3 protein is CASSSWDSVAKNIQYF. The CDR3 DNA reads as TGTGCCAGCAGTTCCTGGGACTCCGTAGCCAAAAACATTCAGTACTTC.

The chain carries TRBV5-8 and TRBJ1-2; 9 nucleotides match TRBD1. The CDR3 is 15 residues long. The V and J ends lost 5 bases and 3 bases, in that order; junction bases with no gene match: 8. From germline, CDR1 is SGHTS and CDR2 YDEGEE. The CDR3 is CASRLTGGPDYGYTF. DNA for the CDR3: TGTGCCAGCAGACTGACAGGGGGGCCCGACTATGGCTACACCTTC. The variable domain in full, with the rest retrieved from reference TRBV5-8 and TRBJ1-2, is EAGVTQSPTHLIKTRGQQATLRCSPISGHTSVYWYQQALGLGLQFLLWYDEGEERNRGNFPPRFSGRQFPNYSSELNVNALELEDSALYLCASRLTGGPDYGYTFGSGTRLTVV.

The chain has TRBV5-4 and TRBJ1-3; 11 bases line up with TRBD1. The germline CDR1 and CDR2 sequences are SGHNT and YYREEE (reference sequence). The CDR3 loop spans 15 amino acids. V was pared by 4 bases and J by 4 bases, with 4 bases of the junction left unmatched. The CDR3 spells CASSVDRGRGNTIYF. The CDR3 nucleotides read TGTGCCAGCAGCGTGGACAGGGGGCGCGGAAACACCATATATTTT.

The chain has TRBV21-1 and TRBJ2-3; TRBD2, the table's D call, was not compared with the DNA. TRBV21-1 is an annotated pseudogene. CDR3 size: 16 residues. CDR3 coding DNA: TGTGCCAGCAGCAGGACTAGCGGGGGGACCACAGATACGCAGTATTTT. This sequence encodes CASSRTSGGTTDTQYF.

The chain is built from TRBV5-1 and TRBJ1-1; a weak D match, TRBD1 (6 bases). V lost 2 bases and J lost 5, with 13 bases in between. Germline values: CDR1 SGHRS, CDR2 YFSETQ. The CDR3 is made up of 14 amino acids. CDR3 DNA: TGCGCCAGCAGCTTTTCGACAGGACGGACTGAAGCTTTCTTT. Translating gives CASSFSTGRTEAFF.

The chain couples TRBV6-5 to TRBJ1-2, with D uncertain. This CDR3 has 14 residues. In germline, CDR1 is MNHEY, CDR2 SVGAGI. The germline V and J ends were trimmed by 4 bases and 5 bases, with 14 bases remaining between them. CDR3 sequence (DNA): TGTGCCAGCAGTTCCTCGACAAATTCTTATGGCTACACCTTC. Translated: CASSSSTNSYGYTF.

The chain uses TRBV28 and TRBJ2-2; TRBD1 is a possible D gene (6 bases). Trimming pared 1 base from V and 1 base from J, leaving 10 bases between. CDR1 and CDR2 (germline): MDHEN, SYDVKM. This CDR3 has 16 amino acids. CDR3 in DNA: TGTGCCAGCAGTTTATATCCGGGACAGAACACCGGGGAGCTGTTTTTT. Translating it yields CASSLYPGQNTGELFF.

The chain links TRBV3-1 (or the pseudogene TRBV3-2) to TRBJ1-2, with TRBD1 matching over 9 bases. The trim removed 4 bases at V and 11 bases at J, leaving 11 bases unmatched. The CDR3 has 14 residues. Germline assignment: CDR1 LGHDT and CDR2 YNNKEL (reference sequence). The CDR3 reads CASSPRTSGQGYTF. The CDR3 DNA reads TGTGCCAGCAGCCCCAGAACGTCGGGACAGGGTTACACCTTC.

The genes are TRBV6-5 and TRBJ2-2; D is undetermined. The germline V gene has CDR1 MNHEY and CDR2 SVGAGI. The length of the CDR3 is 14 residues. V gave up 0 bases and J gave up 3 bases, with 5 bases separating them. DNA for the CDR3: TGTGCCAGCAGTTACTCAGGCTACACCGGGGAGCTGTTTTTT. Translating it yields CASSYSGYTGELFF.

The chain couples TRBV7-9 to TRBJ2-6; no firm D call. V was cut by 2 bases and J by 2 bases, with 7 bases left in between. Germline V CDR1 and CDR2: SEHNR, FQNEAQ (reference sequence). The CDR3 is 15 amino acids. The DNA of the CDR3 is TGTGCCAGCAGCTTATATGGACCTGGGGCCAACGTCCTGACTTTC. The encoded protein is CASSLYGPGANVLTF. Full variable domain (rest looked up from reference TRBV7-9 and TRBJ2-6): DTGVSQNPRHKITKRGQNVTFRCDPISEHNRLYWYRQTLGQGPEFLTYFQNEAQLEKSRLLSDRFSAERPKGSFSTLEIQRTEQGDSAMYLCASSLYGPGANVLTFGAGSRLTVL.

The CDR3 nucleotides read TGTGCCAGCAGCAACCACGGGACTTCGAACACCGGGGAGCTGTTTTTT. Translated: CASSNHGTSNTGELFF. The V gene is TRBV6-6, the J gene TRBJ2-2, with a tentative D call TRBD2 (6 bases). The germline CDR1 and CDR2 sequences are MNHNY and SVGAGI (reference sequence). The CDR3 consists of 16 residues. Trimming took off 6 bases at V and 0 bases at J, with 14 bases between the two ends.

As DNA, the CDR3 is TGTGCCAGCAGCTTGACGGGAGGGCTACAAATGGGGGTGGATACGCAGTATTTT. Its translation: CASSLTGGLQMGVDTQYF. The chain has TRBV5-6 and TRBJ2-3, with 8 bases lining up with TRBD2. The J segment lost 6 bases and the V segment lost 1 base, leaving 16 bases of the junction unmatched. The germline CDR1 and CDR2 sequences are SGHDT and YYEEEE. CDR3 length: 18 residues.

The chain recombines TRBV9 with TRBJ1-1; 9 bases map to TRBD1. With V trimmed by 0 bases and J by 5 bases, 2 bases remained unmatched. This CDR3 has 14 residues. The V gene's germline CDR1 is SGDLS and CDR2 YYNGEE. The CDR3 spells CASSVVGQGTEAFF. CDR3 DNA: TGTGCCAGCAGCGTAGTGGGACAGGGTACTGAAGCTTTCTTT.

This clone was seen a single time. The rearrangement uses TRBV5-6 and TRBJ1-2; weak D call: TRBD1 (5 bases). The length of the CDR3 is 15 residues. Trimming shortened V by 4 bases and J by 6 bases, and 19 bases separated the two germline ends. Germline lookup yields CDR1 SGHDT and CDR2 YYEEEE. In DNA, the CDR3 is TGTGCCAGCAGCCTGGCCGGGGCAAAAGCCCATGGCTACACCTTC. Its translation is CASSLAGAKAHGYTF.

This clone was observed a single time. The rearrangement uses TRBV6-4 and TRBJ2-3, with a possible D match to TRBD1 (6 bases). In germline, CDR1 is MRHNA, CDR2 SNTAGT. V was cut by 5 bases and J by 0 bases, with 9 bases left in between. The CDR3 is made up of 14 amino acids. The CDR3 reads CASSRGLSTDTQYF. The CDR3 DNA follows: TGTGCCAGCAGTAGGGGGTTAAGCACAGATACGCAGTATTTT.

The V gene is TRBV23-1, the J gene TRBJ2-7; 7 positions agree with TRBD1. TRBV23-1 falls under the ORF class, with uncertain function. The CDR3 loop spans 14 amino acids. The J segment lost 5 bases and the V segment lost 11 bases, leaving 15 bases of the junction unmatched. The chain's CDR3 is CAGVSRQGDDEQYV. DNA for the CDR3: TGCGCCGGAGTCAGTAGACAGGGTGACGACGAGCAGTACGTC.

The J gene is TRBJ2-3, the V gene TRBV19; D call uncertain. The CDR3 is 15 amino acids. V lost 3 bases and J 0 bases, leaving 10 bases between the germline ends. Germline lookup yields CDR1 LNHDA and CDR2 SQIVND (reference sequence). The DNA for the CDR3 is TGTGCCAGTAGTATTCTCATGCAGAGCACAGATACGCAGTATTTT. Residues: CASSILMQSTDTQYF.

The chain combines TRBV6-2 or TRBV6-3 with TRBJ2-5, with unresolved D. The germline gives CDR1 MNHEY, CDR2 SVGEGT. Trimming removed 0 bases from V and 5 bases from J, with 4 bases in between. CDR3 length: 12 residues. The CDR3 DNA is TGTGCCAGCAGTTACTCGAGGGAGACCCAGTACTTC. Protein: CASSYSRETQYF.

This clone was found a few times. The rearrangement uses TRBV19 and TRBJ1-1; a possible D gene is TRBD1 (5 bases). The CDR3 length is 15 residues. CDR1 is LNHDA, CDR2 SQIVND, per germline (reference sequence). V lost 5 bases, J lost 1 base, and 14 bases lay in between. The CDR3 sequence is CASSLGQVPNTEAFF. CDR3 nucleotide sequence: TGTGCCAGTAGTCTCGGACAAGTCCCGAACACTGAAGCTTTCTTT. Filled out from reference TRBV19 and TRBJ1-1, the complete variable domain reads DGGITQSPKYLFRKEGQNVTLSCEQNLNHDAMYWYRQDPGQGLRLIYYSQIVNDFQKGDIAEGYSVSREKKESFPLTVTSAQKNPTAFYLCASSLGQVPNTEAFFGQGTRLTVV.

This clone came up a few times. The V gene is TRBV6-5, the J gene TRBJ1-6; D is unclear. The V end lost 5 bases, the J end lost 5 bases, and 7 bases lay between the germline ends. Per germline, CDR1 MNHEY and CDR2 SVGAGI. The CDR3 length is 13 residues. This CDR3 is CASSPAHNSPLHF. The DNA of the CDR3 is TGTGCCAGCAGTCCCGCCCATAATTCACCCCTCCACTTT.